Presented here are 24 T cell receptor beta chains from one specimen sequenced in a study of Tregs in tolerant kidney transplant recipients. Profiled with immunoSEQ multiplex PCR; TCRdb holds only in-frame clones, not every one. The sample records some 88,000 clones, approximately 90% being singletons. Sample: CD8+ T cells from blood. The receptors originated from a human donor in good health.

The chain links TRBV7-9 to TRBJ2-3; D uncertain. V was clipped by 5 bases and J by 0 bases, with 12 bases between them. The CDR3 is 15 amino acids. Germline CDR1 is SEHNR and CDR2 is FQNEAQ (reference sequence). CDR3 loop: CASSPAETSTDTQYF. The CDR3 DNA follows: TGTGCCAGCAGCCCCGCAGAGACTAGCACAGATACGCAGTATTTT.

V and J are TRBV2 and TRBJ1-5; weak D call: TRBD1 (6 bases). CDR1 and CDR2 from the germline V gene are SNHLY and FYNNEI. The germline V and J ends were trimmed by 0 bases and 2 bases, with 8 bases remaining between them. The CDR3 is 15 residues long. In nucleotides, the CDR3 is TGTGCCAGCAGTGAAGCGGCAGGGGGCAATCAGCCCCAGCATTTT. This sequence encodes CASSEAAGGNQPQHF.

The chain links TRBV30 to TRBJ1-2, with D possibly TRBD1 on 5 matching bases. This CDR3 has 14 amino acids. CDR1 and CDR2 from the germline V gene are GTSNPN and SVGIG (reference sequence). Trimming left V 0 bases short and J 1 base short, with 9 bases between. The CDR3 coding sequence is TGTGCCTGGAGTGTGGGGGTGTTTAACTATGGCTACACCTTC. It encodes CAWSVGVFNYGYTF.

The rearrangement uses TRBV6-1 and TRBJ2-5, with D possibly being TRBD2 (6 bases). The CDR3 runs to 14 residues. CDR1 and CDR2 from the germline V gene are MNHNS and SASEGT. Trimming pared 6 bases from V and 4 bases from J, leaving 15 bases between. The CDR3 DNA is TGTGCCAGCAGGGGGGGTATCCTTGGAGAGACCCAGTACTTC. This encodes CASRGGILGETQYF.

The chain is built from TRBV4-2 and TRBJ2-1, with D possibly TRBD2 on 6 matching bases. Trimming removed 3 bases at V and 9 bases at J, with 15 bases between. Germline lookup yields CDR1 LGHNA and CDR2 YNFKEQ. The CDR3 length is 14 residues. The CDR3, as DNA: TGTGCCAGCAGCCAGGACTGGGGGGACGGTGAGCAGTTCTTC. Protein: CASSQDWGDGEQFF.

This clone was seen more than once but under ten times. The chain couples TRBV19 to TRBJ1-2, with D uncertain. CDR3 size: 13 residues. Trimming removed 4 bases at V and 4 bases at J, with 10 bases between. The germline gives CDR1 LNHDA, CDR2 SQIVND (reference sequence). The CDR3 DNA is TGTGCCAGTAGTACCTCCGGCCTCTATGGCTACACCTTC. This codes for CASSTSGLYGYTF.

This chain connects TRBV4-1 to TRBJ1-2, with D perhaps TRBD1 (5 bases). Trimming stripped 3 bases from V and 1 base from J, with 15 bases between. This CDR3 spans 16 amino acids. Looked up from germline, CDR1 is MGHRA and CDR2 is YSYEKL. The chain's CDR3 is CASSHNLGGGNYGYTF. In nucleotides, the CDR3 is TGCGCCAGCAGCCACAACCTCGGCGGGGGTAACTATGGCTACACCTTC.

This clone was recorded once. This sequence joins TRBV27 and TRBJ2-5, with D unclear. The length of the CDR3 is 14 residues. Trimming left V 5 bases short and J 5 bases short, with 15 bases between. Germline V gene sequence: CDR1 MNHEY, CDR2 SMNVEV (reference sequence). The CDR3 sequence: CASSPRAGRETQYF. As DNA, the CDR3 is TGTGCCAGCAGTCCCCGGGCCGGGCGGGAGACCCAGTACTTC.

J is TRBJ2-5 and V is TRBV7-9, with 9 bases that match TRBD1. Germline V CDR1 and CDR2: SEHNR, FQNEAQ (reference sequence). The CDR3 loop spans 16 amino acids. V dropped 1 base and J dropped 2; count of bases not matched to a gene: 5. CDR3 in DNA: TGTGCCAGCAGCTTAGGGGACAGGGTGGGACAAGAGACCCAGTACTTC. Translated: CASSLGDRVGQETQYF.

The V and J genes are TRBV6-5 and TRBJ1-2; D might be TRBD1 (5 bases). CDR1 and CDR2 (germline): MNHEY, SVGAGI. The CDR3 sequence is 14 residues long. The V and J ends lost 7 bases and 2 bases respectively, with 14 bases between them. The CDR3 loop reads CASTTIGGNYGYTF. CDR3 nucleotide sequence: TGTGCCAGCACTACGATCGGGGGAAACTATGGCTACACCTTC.

J is TRBJ2-7 and V is TRBV19; D may be TRBD2 (6 bases). The CDR3 has 14 amino acids. CDR1 LNHDA and CDR2 SQIVND come from the germline V gene (reference sequence). The V end lost 6 bases, the J end lost 5 bases, and 17 bases lay between the germline ends. As DNA, the CDR3 is TGTGCCAGTAGCTTCCCTGGGAGGATCGACGAGCAGTACTTC. This codes for CASSFPGRIDEQYF.

Many counts were recorded for this clone. The chain uses TRBV5-1 and TRBJ2-5; D could derive from TRBD1 or TRBD2 (5 bases each). The CDR3 runs to 14 residues. With 8 bases removed from V and 5 bases from J, the gap between germline ends came to 19 bases. The germline V gene encodes CDR1 SGHRS and CDR2 YFSETQ. CDR3: CASGNSGPWETQYF. The CDR3 nucleotides read TGCGCCAGTGGCAATTCGGGGCCCTGGGAGACCCAGTACTTC. Using reference TRBV5-1 and TRBJ2-5 for the parts outside the CDR3, the full variable domain is KAGVTQTPRYLIKTRGQQVTLSCSPISGHRSVSWYQQTPGQGLQFLFEYFSETQRNKGNFPGRFSGRQFSNSRSEMNVSTLELGDSALYLCASGNSGPWETQYFGPGTRLLVL.

This chain links TRBV4-1 with TRBJ2-3; D is ambiguous. The germline V gene has CDR1 MGHRA and CDR2 YSYEKL. This CDR3 is built from 12 residues. V was pared by 0 bases and J by 6 bases, with 4 bases between. The CDR3 sequence: CASSQDSDTQYF. The DNA of the CDR3 is TGCGCCAGCAGCCAAGATTCCGATACGCAGTATTTT.

This chain joins TRBV5-6 and TRBJ2-1, with TRBD1 as a possible D gene (6 bases). Looked up from germline, CDR1 is SGHDT and CDR2 is YYEEEE. CDR3 size: 12 residues. Trimming removed 4 bases from V and 8 bases from J, with 10 bases in between. CDR3 in amino acids: CASSPQGHEQFF. CDR3 coding DNA: TGTGCCAGCAGCCCGCAGGGGCATGAGCAGTTCTTC.

This chain connects TRBV20-1 to TRBJ2-1, with 11 positions matching TRBD2. V lost 6 bases, J lost 10 bases, and 2 bases stayed unmatched. This CDR3 spans 11 amino acids. Germline V gene sequence: CDR1 DFQATT, CDR2 SNEGSKA (reference sequence). The CDR3 bases are TGCAGTGCCCGACTAGCGGGAGAGCAGTTCTTC. Amino acid sequence: CSARLAGEQFF.

The chain links TRBV29-1 to TRBJ1-2, with D tentatively TRBD1 (5 bases). This CDR3 has 13 residues. Germline values: CDR1 SQVTM, CDR2 ANQGSEA. Trimming removed 6 bases from V and 4 bases from J, with 15 bases in between. CDR3 nucleotides: TGCAGCGTCGGGGCGGGGGGAATCTATGGCTACACCTTC. Its protein product is CSVGAGGIYGYTF.

This chain connects TRBV19 to TRBJ1-1; D remains ambiguous. CDR1 and CDR2 from the germline V gene are LNHDA and SQIVND (reference sequence). Trimming removed 1 base at V and 3 bases at J, with 12 bases between. The CDR3 runs 15 residues. The CDR3 region is CASSIAEGFYTEAFF. The DNA of the CDR3 is TGTGCCAGTAGTATAGCTGAGGGTTTCTACACTGAAGCTTTCTTT.

This clone occurred once. The chain couples TRBV6-1 to TRBJ2-5; 7 nucleotides match TRBD2. The CDR3 spans 14 residues. The germline CDR1 and CDR2 sequences are MNHNS and SASEGT. The V and J ends lost 6 bases and 9 bases, in that order; junction bases with no gene match: 13. The CDR3 DNA follows: TGTGCCAGCAGCGACCGGGGACTACGGGGGTCCCAGTACTTC. It yields the protein CASSDRGLRGSQYF.

Only a few counts were recorded for this clone. The chain combines TRBV9 with TRBJ1-5; D gene ambiguous. The CDR3 contains 13 residues. The V gene's germline CDR1 is SGDLS and CDR2 YYNGEE. V was cut by 1 base and J by 3 bases, with 5 bases left in between. CDR3 DNA sequence: TGTGCCAGCAGCGTAAGGGACAATCAGCCCCAGCATTTT. Translation: CASSVRDNQPQHF. The full variable domain, in which reference TRBV9 and TRBJ1-5 provide the parts outside the CDR3, is DSGVTQTPKHLITATGQRVTLRCSPRSGDLSVYWYQQSLDQGLQFLIQYYNGEERAKGNILERFSAQQFPDLHSELNLSSLELGDSALYFCASSVRDNQPQHFGDGTRLSIL.

Points on this clone: At one of its ends the junction is not consistent with the germline gene, which may arise from a read error. The genes are TRBV29-1 and TRBJ2-2; the match to TRBD2 covers 8 bases. Per germline, CDR1 SQVTM and CDR2 ANQGSEA. This CDR3 is built from 15 residues. The CDR3 spells CSVEEAGVGTGELFF. The CDR3 bases are TGCAGCGTGGAAGAAGCGGGAGTAGGCACCGGGGAGCTGTTTTTT.

The chain has TRBV11-2 and TRBJ1-2; 8 bases are shared with TRBD1. This CDR3 is built from 16 residues. Trimming at V came to 5 bases and at J to 7 bases, leaving 15 bases not matched to a gene. Germline V gene lookup returns CDR1 SGHAT and CDR2 FQNNGV. The CDR3 nucleotides are TGTGCCAGCAGCACGCGCCAGGACAGGGAGCGGGGTGGCTACACCTTC. Amino acids: CASSTRQDRERGGYTF.

This clone was seen a handful of times. The genes are TRBV27 and TRBJ1-5; D is undetermined. Germline V lookup: CDR1 MNHEY, CDR2 SMNVEV (reference sequence). The germline V and J ends were trimmed by 2 bases and 0 bases, with 5 bases remaining between them. This CDR3 spans 14 amino acids. The CDR3 here is CASSLGDSNQPQHF. CDR3 bases: TGTGCCAGCAGTTTAGGTGATAGCAATCAGCCCCAGCATTTT.

This chain joins TRBV13 and TRBJ1-2; TRBD1 aligns across 7 bases. Germline CDR1 PRHDT, CDR2 FYEKMQ (reference sequence). V lost 5 bases and J lost 3; bases outside the gene matches: 3. The CDR3 runs to 13 residues. In DNA, the CDR3 is TGTGCCAGCAGCGCAGACAGGGACTATGGCTACACCTTC. Amino acid sequence: CASSADRDYGYTF.

V usage is TRBV19 and J usage is TRBJ2-1; 9 nucleotides match TRBD2. The V gene end was trimmed by 5 bases and the J gene end by 4 bases; junction bases not matched to a gene: 3. CDR1 LNHDA and CDR2 SQIVND come from the germline V gene (reference sequence). CDR3 length equals 14 residues. The CDR3 region has the DNA TGTGCCAGTAGTCCTGCGGGGGGGTACAATGAGCAGTTCTTC. This codes for CASSPAGGYNEQFF.